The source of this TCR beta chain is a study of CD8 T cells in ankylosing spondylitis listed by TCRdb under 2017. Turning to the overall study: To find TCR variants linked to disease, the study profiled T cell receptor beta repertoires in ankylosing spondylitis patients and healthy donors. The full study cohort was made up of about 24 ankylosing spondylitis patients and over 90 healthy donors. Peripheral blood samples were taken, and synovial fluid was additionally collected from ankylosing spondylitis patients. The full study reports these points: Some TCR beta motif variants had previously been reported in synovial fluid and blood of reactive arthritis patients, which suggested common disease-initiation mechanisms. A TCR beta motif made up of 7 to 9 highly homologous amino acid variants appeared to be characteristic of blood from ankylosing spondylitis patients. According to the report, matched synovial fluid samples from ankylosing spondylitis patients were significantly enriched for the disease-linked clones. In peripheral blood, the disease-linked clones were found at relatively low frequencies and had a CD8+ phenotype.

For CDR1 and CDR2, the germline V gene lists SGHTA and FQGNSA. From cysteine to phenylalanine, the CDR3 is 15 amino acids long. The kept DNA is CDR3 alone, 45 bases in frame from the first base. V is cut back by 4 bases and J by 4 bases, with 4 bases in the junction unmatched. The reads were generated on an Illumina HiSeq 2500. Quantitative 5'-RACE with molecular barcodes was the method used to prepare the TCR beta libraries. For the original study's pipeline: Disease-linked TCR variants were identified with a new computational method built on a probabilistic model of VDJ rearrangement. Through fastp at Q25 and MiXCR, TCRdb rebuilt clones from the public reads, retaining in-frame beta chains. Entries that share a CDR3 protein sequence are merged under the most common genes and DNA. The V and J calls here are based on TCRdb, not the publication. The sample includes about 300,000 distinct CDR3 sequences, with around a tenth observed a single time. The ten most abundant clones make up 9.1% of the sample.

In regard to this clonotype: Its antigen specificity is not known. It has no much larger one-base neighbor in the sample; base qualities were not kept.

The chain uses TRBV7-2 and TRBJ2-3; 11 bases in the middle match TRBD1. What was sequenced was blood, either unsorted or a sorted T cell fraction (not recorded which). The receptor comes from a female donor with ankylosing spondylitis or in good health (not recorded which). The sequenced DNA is TGTGCCAGCAGCTGGGGACAGGGGGTTTCAGATACGCAGTATTTT. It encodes CASSWGQGVSDTQYF.